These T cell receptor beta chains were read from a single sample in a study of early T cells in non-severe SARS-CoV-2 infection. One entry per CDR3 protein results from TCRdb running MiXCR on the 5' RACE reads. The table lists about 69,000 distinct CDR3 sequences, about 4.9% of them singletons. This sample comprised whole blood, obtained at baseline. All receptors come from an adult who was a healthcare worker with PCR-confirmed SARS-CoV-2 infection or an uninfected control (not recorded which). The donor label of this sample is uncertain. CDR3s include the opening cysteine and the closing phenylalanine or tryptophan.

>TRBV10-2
CASSETDRFNYGYTF
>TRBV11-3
CASSQDAGTGIRNEQFF
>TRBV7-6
CASSYGTGDYTGELFF
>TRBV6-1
CASSEDGGSGNTIYF
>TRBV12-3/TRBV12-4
CASSKTGYTEAFF
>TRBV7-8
CVSSLDRTNSPLHF
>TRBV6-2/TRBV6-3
CASNWGQGGSEAFF
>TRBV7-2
CASSKNLGGSYNEQFF
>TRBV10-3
CAISVQSAYEQYF
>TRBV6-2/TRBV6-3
CASRTSNHEQFF
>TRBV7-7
CASSSKTGLAKNIQYF
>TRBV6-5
CASSLDREIQPQHF
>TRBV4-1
CASSQEEQGPRWEQYF
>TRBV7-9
CASRGTGEFYEQYF
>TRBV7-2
CASSPRPPSYNEQFF
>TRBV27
CASSSRGGNEKLFF
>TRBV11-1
CASSLGQAASSPLHF
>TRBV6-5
CASSASESGAFF
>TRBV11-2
CASSLGLLVEVGYTF
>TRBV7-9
CASSSGVNTHHF
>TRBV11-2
CASSLLETQYF
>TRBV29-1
CSVDRDVGYTF
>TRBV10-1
CASSDRQDRSYEQYF